This TCR beta chain originates from a study of blood T cell repertoires in COVID-19. About the study: The United States, Italy and Spain were the sources of the acute and convalescent COVID-19 samples. From T cells, B-cell-depleted T cells, or PBMCs came the material, which was cDNA or gDNA.

The authors' processing: Nucleated cell number was recorded as an estimate derived from reference gene primer amplification. Profiled with immunoSEQ multiplex PCR; TCRdb holds only in-frame clones, not every one. The V and J calls and the clone size are those of that table, but D and trimming were determined from the DNA. The sample consists of about 59,000 clones, approximately 92% of them appearing once. The ends lost 6 bases at V and 4 bases at J; junction bases unmatched: 4. Per the germline V gene, CDR1 is MNHEY and CDR2 is SVGAGI. The CDR3 runs 13 residues. The origin of this receptor is a man aged 80 or over with acute or convalescent COVID-19. Sequencing input: peripheral blood. The V call is TRBV6-5, the J call TRBJ2-5; 8 bases agree with TRBD2. The CDR3 DNA follows: TGTGCCAGCAGCAGGACTAGCATAGAGACCCAGTACTTC. Amino acids: CASSRTSIETQYF.